Listed here are 16 T cell receptor beta chains from one sample, sequenced in a study of lymphopenia after photon versus proton radiotherapy (dated by TCRdb to the late 2010s). To prepare the library, the immunoSEQ multiplex PCR assay was applied. Not all clones reach the TCRdb copy of this immuneACCESS table, which keeps in-frame sequences only. Checked studies attribute under half of the gap to unresolved V genes and leave the rest unexplained. The sample table holds 25,000 to 30,000 clones, of which roughly four fifths were seen once. Jointly, the top ten make up around 29% of the sample. Source: peripheral blood, taken from a patient treated with photon-based radiotherapy. Source of these receptors: a man aged 50 to 59 with gastric cancer.

This clone was found once. The junction shows a germline mismatch at one end, possibly a read error. This chain links TRBV5-1 with TRBJ2-7; D is unclear. Germline V gene lookup returns CDR1 SGHRS and CDR2 YFSETQ. The CDR3 length is 9 residues. This CDR3 reads CASSIRPHF. The CDR3 nucleotides are TGCGCCAGCAGCATACGACCTCACTTC.

This chain connects TRBV30 to TRBJ2-7, with unresolved D. V lost 3 bases and J 6 bases, leaving 15 bases between the germline ends. Germline-derived CDR1 and CDR2 are GTSNPN and SVGIG (reference sequence). The CDR3 runs 13 residues. CDR3 bases: TGTGCCTGGAGGGGCAATTGGGGTGGCGAGCAGTACTTC. It translates to CAWRGNWGGEQYF.

The chain uses TRBV29-1 and TRBJ2-2, with a tentative D call TRBD1 (5 bases). Germline CDR1 SQVTM, CDR2 ANQGSEA. The CDR3 runs to 16 residues. Deletions cut 0 bases from V and 4 bases from J, with 15 bases between. In DNA form, the CDR3 reads TGCAGCGTTGAAGAAGGGTGGAAGGGGCGCACCGGGGAGCTGTTTTTT. Translation gives CSVEEGWKGRTGELFF.

This chain connects TRBV5-8 to TRBJ1-2; D ambiguous. This CDR3 has 15 amino acids. V lost 0 bases, J lost 0 bases, and 9 bases lay in between. Germline CDR1 and CDR2: SGHTS and YDEGEE. CDR3 sequence: CASSLGFKANYGYTF. As DNA, the CDR3 is TGTGCCAGCAGCTTGGGGTTCAAAGCTAACTATGGCTACACCTTC.

The V and J genes are TRBV23-1 and TRBJ2-7; D gene unclear. Being an ORF, TRBV23-1 has a function that is uncertain. The CDR3 is made up of 16 amino acids. Trimming took 0 bases from V and 2 from J, leaving 14 bases between them. CDR3 protein: CASSQSRSTDAYEQYV. The CDR3 nucleotides read TGCGCCAGCAGTCAATCGCGGTCGACGGACGCCTACGAGCAGTACGTC.

V and J are TRBV19 and TRBJ2-1, with TRBD1 as a possible D gene (6 bases). The CDR3 runs 15 residues. Germline CDR1 reads LNHDA; CDR2 reads SQIVND (reference sequence). V lost 5 bases and J 0 bases, leaving 11 bases between the germline ends. Here the CDR3 DNA reads TGTGCCAGTAGTCAGACAGGACTCTCCTACAATGAGCAGTTCTTC. Its translation is CASSQTGLSYNEQFF.

The chain joins TRBV9 to TRBJ1-2, with 7 positions matching TRBD1. This CDR3 spans 15 amino acids. With 3 bases clipped from V and 3 bases from J, the junction kept 8 bases outside the gene matches. Germline CDR1 and CDR2: SGDLS and YYNGEE. CDR3 region: CASSEGTEDYYGYTF. DNA of the CDR3: TGTGCCAGCAGCGAAGGGACAGAGGATTACTATGGCTACACCTTC.

The chain joins TRBV7-8 to TRBJ2-5; D might be TRBD1 (6 bases). CDR1 is SGHVS and CDR2 is FQNEAQ in the germline V gene. The V end lost 5 bases, the J end lost 4 bases, and 11 bases lay between the germline ends. The CDR3 is 13 amino acids. CDR3: CASSHRVLETQYF. CDR3 bases: TGTGCCAGCAGCCACAGGGTATTAGAGACCCAGTACTTC.

The rearrangement links TRBV4-1 to TRBJ2-1; TRBD1 agrees at 7 bases. With V trimmed by 4 bases and J by 5 bases, 5 bases remained unmatched. CDR1 and CDR2 (germline): MGHRA, YSYEKL. The CDR3 runs 14 residues. CDR3 bases: TGCGCCAGCAGCCGAGGGACAGCCGACAATGAGCAGTTCTTC. Its protein is CASSRGTADNEQFF.

The chain links TRBV13 to TRBJ2-2; no definite D call. Trimming removed 4 bases at V and 4 bases at J, with 7 bases between. The CDR3 consists of 13 residues. Germline CDR1 is PRHDT and CDR2 is FYEKMQ (reference sequence). The CDR3 loop reads CASSSSGTGELFF. The DNA for the CDR3 is TGTGCCAGCAGCTCCTCAGGCACCGGGGAGCTGTTTTTT.

The rearrangement uses TRBV9 and TRBJ2-5; D gene ambiguous. In germline, CDR1 is SGDLS, CDR2 YYNGEE. The CDR3 extends over 13 amino acids. V was cut by 0 bases and J by 4 bases, with 7 bases left in between. As DNA, the CDR3 is TGTGCCAGCAGCGTAGGGCCCCGAGAGACCCAGTACTTC. This gives the protein CASSVGPRETQYF.

A remark on this clone: One junction end disagrees with the germline gene, perhaps due to a read error. V gene TRBV7-2 combines with J gene TRBJ2-1, with a tentative D call TRBD1 (9 bases). CDR1 is SGHTA, CDR2 FQGNSA, per germline. CDR3 length equals 13 residues. The CDR3 protein is CASSPVAGTGFVF. CDR3 nucleotides: TGTGCCAGCAGCCCTGTAGCGGGGACAGGGTTCGTCTTC.

The rearrangement joins TRBV5-1 to TRBJ1-1; no definite D call. V lost 4 bases and J 0 bases, leaving 10 bases between the germline ends. The CDR3 extends over 14 amino acids. Germline V gene sequence: CDR1 SGHRS, CDR2 YFSETQ. The CDR3 region is CASSQDGMNTEAFF. The CDR3 DNA reads TGCGCCAGCAGCCAGGACGGTATGAACACTGAAGCTTTCTTT.

This clone was detected once. This chain uses TRBV27 with TRBJ1-5; TRBD1 might be the D (5 bases). V was shortened by 2 bases and J by 0 bases, with 11 bases between the two germline ends. The CDR3 totals 16 residues. Germline values: CDR1 MNHEY, CDR2 SMNVEV (reference sequence). This CDR3 reads CASSLSWDLSNQPQHF. The CDR3 region has the DNA TGTGCCAGCAGTTTAAGTTGGGACCTTAGCAATCAGCCCCAGCATTTT.

This chain uses TRBV11-2 with TRBJ2-5; tentatively, D is TRBD2 (6 bases). The V end was cut by 5 bases, the J end by 2 bases, with 12 bases between. CDR1 is SGHAT, CDR2 FQNNGV, per germline. The CDR3 is 14 amino acids. The CDR3 is CASSGGPWQETQYF. The CDR3 DNA reads TGTGCCAGCAGCGGAGGGCCATGGCAAGAGACCCAGTACTTC.

The chain recombines TRBV11-2 with TRBJ1-5; possible D gene TRBD1, 5 bases. V lost 0 bases, J lost 2 bases, and 11 bases lay in between. The CDR3 runs 16 residues. Looked up from germline, CDR1 is SGHAT and CDR2 is FQNNGV. CDR3 bases: TGTGCCAGCAGCTTAGATTATGGGGGGGGCAATCAGCCCCAGCATTTT. This gives the protein CASSLDYGGGNQPQHF.